The T cell receptor (beta chain) described here comes from a study of T cells in Graves' hyperthyroidism and ophthalmopathy. Comment on this clonotype: Its cognate antigen is unknown.

The V gene end was trimmed by 6 bases and the J gene end by 4 bases; junction bases not matched to a gene: 5. Germline V gene data show CDR1 as SGHRS and CDR2 as YFSETQ. The CDR3 contains 14 residues. The source material, RNA transcripts, was used to amplify TCR beta CDR3 regions. With the HTBI primer set, the TCR CDR3 went through a first round of RT-PCR. TCRdb redid the calling of the multiplex PCR reads with MiXCR, one entry per CDR3 protein. The profile shows 540,000 or so distinct CDR3 sequences, just over 45% of them singletons. Study results and caveats: Before onset, ophthalmopathy was predicted by the model a median roughly 6.8 months earlier.

This clonotype was sampled from an adult woman with Graves' disease, either hyperthyroidism or ophthalmopathy (not recorded which). Material for sequencing was peripheral blood or thyroid tissue (not recorded which). The chain is built from TRBV5-1 and TRBJ1-1; TRBD1 agrees at 11 bases. The CDR3, as DNA: TGCGCCAGCATCCGGGACAGGGGGACCACTGAAGCTTTCTTT. Its protein is CASIRDRGTTEAFF.